The T cell receptor beta chain described here comes from a study of CD8 T cells in Susac syndrome. CD8+ and CD4+ T cells from blood underwent TCR beta sequencing, which was carried out in a high-throughput format. The authors reverse transcribed about 0.5 to 1 ug RNA with random hexamers. A single record per CDR3 protein comes from TCRdb applying MiXCR to the immunoSEQ multiplex PCR reads. The sample holds about 22,000 distinct CDR3 sequences; 90% to 95% are singletons and the top ten take 0.27%. Sequencing was done on a sample of CD8+ T cells from PBMCs. This TCR derives from a human donor in good health.

DNA of the CDR3: TGTGCCAGCAACGCGGGTTCCGGGGAGCTGTTTTTT. Amino acid sequence: CASNAGSGELFF. The chain is built from TRBV6-2 or TRBV6-3 and TRBJ2-2, with a tentative D call TRBD2 (5 bases). CDR3 size: 12 residues. Germline loops: CDR1 MNHEY, CDR2 SVGEGT. The ends were cut back, 7 bases at V and 6 bases at J, with 9 bases in the middle.